Listed below are T cell receptor beta chains from one sample, sequenced in a study of Ad26.COV2.S vaccination and SARS-CoV-2 variants. Sequencing was performed with immunoSEQ multiplex PCR; in TCRdb, only in-frame clones are kept and a portion is missing. In the table there are about 680,000 clones, roughly nine tenths of which are singletons. Sequencing used peripheral blood, obtained in a trial of Ad26.COV2.S vaccine versus placebo. Every receptor here comes from a person between 18 and 65 years old who received the Ad26.COV2.S COVID-19 vaccine or a placebo. The CDR3 runs from the conserved cysteine through the conserved F or W. D genes are given only for firm matches. Some rows mark clone size as missing; the rest say once, few, many or name a class of expanded clone.

cdr3_aa cdr3_nt d_call j_call v_call clone_size
CAGRRAEEQYF TGTGCCGGGAGACGGGCGGAGGAGCAGTACTTC NA TRBJ2-7 TRBV2 NA
CATSRRGRTYNEQFF TGTGCCACCAGCCGACGCGGGAGAACCTACAATGAGCAGTTCTTC TRBD2 TRBJ2-1 TRBV15 NA
CASTTGTSGGPETQYF TGTGCCAGCACTACCGGGACTAGCGGGGGCCCAGAGACCCAGTACTTC TRBD2 TRBJ2-5 TRBV25-1 NA
CASRGLASTGELFF TGTGCCAGCAGGGGACTAGCGAGCACCGGGGAGCTGTTTTTT TRBD2 TRBJ2-2 TRBV6-5 NA
CASSLKALENTEAFF TGTGCCAGCAGCTTAAAGGCACTAGAGAACACTGAAGCTTTCTTT NA TRBJ1-1 TRBV7-2 NA
CATSRNPGLAGGGVYNEQFF TGTGCCACCAGCAGAAATCCGGGACTAGCGGGAGGAGGGGTTTACAATGAGCAGTTCTTC TRBD2 TRBJ2-1 TRBV15 NA
CASSWGTAYEQYF TGTGCCAGCAGTTGGGGAACAGCTTACGAGCAGTACTTC NA TRBJ2-7 TRBV27 NA
CASSRQSYNSPLHF TGTGCCAGCAGCAGACAGTCCTATAATTCACCCCTCCACTTT NA TRBJ1-6 TRBV5-4 NA
CASSAGLPGYTF TGTGCCAGTAGTGCGGGACTTCCTGGCTACACCTTC NA TRBJ1-2 TRBV19 NA
CASSHPADYEQFF TGTGCCAGCAGCCACCCAGCCGACTATGAGCAGTTCTTC NA TRBJ2-1 TRBV4-2 NA
CASSAGQGHQETQYF TGCGCCAGCAGTGCGGGGCAGGGACACCAAGAGACCCAGTACTTC NA TRBJ2-5 TRBV5-1 once
CASSSPTRSGANVLTF TGTGCCAGCAGCTCCCCCACGCGCTCTGGGGCCAACGTCCTGACTTTC NA TRBJ2-6 TRBV7-6 NA
CASSSGSGRSETQYF TGTGCCAGCAGCTCCGGTAGCGGGAGGTCTGAGACCCAGTACTTC TRBD2 TRBJ2-5 TRBV7-9 once
CASSPQETGDEKLFF TGTGCCAGCTCACCACAAGAGACAGGGGACGAAAAACTGTTTTTT TRBD1 TRBJ1-4 TRBV18 NA
CASNNDRDNEKLFF TGTGCCAGCAACAACGACAGAGATAATGAAAAACTGTTTTTT NA TRBJ1-4 TRBV2 NA
CASRPGQGSNEQFF TGTGCCAGCAGGCCGGGACAGGGTAGCAATGAGCAGTTCTTC TRBD1 TRBJ2-1 TRBV7-2 NA
CASSTLQTSQETQYF TGTGCCAGTAGTACCCTTCAGACTAGCCAAGAGACCCAGTACTTC NA TRBJ2-5 TRBV19 NA